The clone carrying this TCR beta chain was detected ten times or more. 2 million PBMCs stored at -80 C were the source of the unsorted libraries. It was by 5'RACE with 10-nucleotide random UMIs that the cDNA was made. One entry per CDR3 protein results from TCRdb running MiXCR on the 5' RACE reads. The table has tens of thousands of distinct CDR3 sequences, about 3.4% seen once. CDR3 length: 13 amino acids. V was pared by 3 bases and J by 9 bases, with 15 bases between. These data come from a study of neurological immune-mediated disorders. V usage is TRBV12-3 or TRBV12-4 and J usage is TRBJ2-7; D not resolved. Sequenced input: PBMCs. The clonotype comes from a man in his forties with multiple sclerosis. In nucleotides, the CDR3 is TGTGCCAGCAGTTTCTTGGGCGATCCACGGCAGTACTTC. Translating it yields CASSFLGDPRQYF.